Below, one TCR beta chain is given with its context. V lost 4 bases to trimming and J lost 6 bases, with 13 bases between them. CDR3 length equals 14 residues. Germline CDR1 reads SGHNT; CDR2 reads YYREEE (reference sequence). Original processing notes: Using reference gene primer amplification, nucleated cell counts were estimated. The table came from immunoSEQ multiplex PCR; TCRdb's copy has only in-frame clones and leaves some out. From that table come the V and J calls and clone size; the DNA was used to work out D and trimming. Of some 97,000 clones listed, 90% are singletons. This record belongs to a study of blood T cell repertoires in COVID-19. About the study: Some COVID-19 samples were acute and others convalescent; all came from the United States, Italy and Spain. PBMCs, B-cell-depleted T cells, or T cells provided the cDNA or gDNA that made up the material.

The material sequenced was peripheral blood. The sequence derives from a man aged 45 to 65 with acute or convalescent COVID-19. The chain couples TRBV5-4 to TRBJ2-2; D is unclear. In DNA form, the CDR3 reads TGTGCCAGCAGCCTTGATCTAGTTGCCGGGGAGCTGTTTTTT. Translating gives CASSLDLVAGELFF. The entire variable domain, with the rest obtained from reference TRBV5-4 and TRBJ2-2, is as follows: ETGVTQSPTHLIKTRGQQVTLRCSSQSGHNTVSWYQQALGQGPQFIFQYYREEENGRGNFPPRFSGLQFPNYSSELNVNALELDDSALYLCASSLDLVAGELFFGEGSRLTVL.